The 29 T cell receptor beta chains listed next were all sequenced from one sample in a study of blood T cell repertoires in COVID-19. The table came from immunoSEQ multiplex PCR; TCRdb's copy has only in-frame clones and leaves some out. The sample lists about 66,000 clones; roughly 91% were seen once. Sequenced sample: peripheral blood. The receptors here all came from a man in his 60s with acute or convalescent COVID-19.

The chain links TRBV6-4 to TRBJ1-6, with D hard to call. There are 13 residues in the CDR3. V lost 4 bases, J lost 10 bases, and 11 bases lay in between. Germline V gene sequence: CDR1 MRHNA, CDR2 SNTAGT. As DNA, the CDR3 is TGTGCCAGCAGTGGCTCCCCGAGCTCACCCCTCCACTTT. Amino acids: CASSGSPSSPLHF.

V gene TRBV12-5 combines with J gene TRBJ2-1, with D maybe TRBD1 (6 bases). The CDR3 totals 14 residues. Germline values: CDR1 LGHNT, CDR2 FRNRAP. Trimming pared 0 bases from V and 9 bases from J, leaving 12 bases between. This chain's CDR3 is CASGLVNRDGEQFF. The CDR3, as DNA: TGTGCTAGTGGTTTGGTCAACAGGGATGGTGAGCAGTTCTTC.

CDR3 nucleotide sequence: TGTGCCAGCAGCTTGATAGGGGACGAGCAGTACTTC. Protein sequence: CASSLIGDEQYF. The V gene is TRBV5-8, the J gene TRBJ2-7, with D possibly matching TRBD1 (5 bases). The germline gives CDR1 SGHTS, CDR2 YDEGEE. Trimming removed 1 base at V and 5 bases at J, with 7 bases between. The CDR3 covers 12 residues.

This clone showed up just once. V usage is TRBV5-4 and J usage is TRBJ2-5, with a tentative D call TRBD1 (5 bases). Germline CDR1 SGHNT, CDR2 YYREEE (reference sequence). V gave up 4 bases and J gave up 7 bases, with 20 bases separating them. The CDR3 has 15 residues. DNA of the CDR3: TGTGCCAGCAGCCCCAAGGGGCCAGCTGTGGGGACCCAGTACTTC. Protein product: CASSPKGPAVGTQYF.

The chain uses TRBV7-2 and TRBJ1-4, with 10 bases identical to TRBD1. Trimming cost V 3 bases and J 8 bases; bases outside gene matches: 3. CDR3 length: 14 residues. The germline CDR1 and CDR2 sequences are SGHTA and FQGNSA. CDR3 protein: CASSLGQGREKLFF. CDR3 in DNA: TGTGCCAGCAGCTTGGGACAGGGGCGCGAAAAACTGTTTTTT.

The chain employs TRBV6-6 and TRBJ1-1, with D tentatively TRBD1 (5 bases). The CDR3 spans 14 residues. Deletions cut 6 bases from V and 1 base from J, with 12 bases between. In germline, CDR1 is MNHNY, CDR2 SVGAGI (reference sequence). The CDR3 sequence: CASRNGHQNTEAFF. Written as DNA, the CDR3 is TGTGCCAGCAGAAACGGACACCAGAACACTGAAGCTTTCTTT.

The chain has TRBV13 and TRBJ1-6; TRBD1 agrees at 7 bases. This CDR3 comprises 14 residues. J gave up 10 bases and V 3 bases, and 6 bases lay outside the gene matches. In germline, CDR1 is PRHDT, CDR2 FYEKMQ (reference sequence). CDR3 sequence: CASSLGQFQSPLHF. The CDR3 DNA is TGTGCCAGCAGCTTGGGACAGTTCCAGTCACCCCTCCACTTT.

The table lists this clone with a count of one. The rearrangement joins TRBV4-1 to TRBJ2-3; 7 nucleotides agree with TRBD2. The germline gives CDR1 MGHRA, CDR2 YSYEKL. The length of the CDR3 is 18 residues. The V gene end was trimmed by 0 bases and the J gene end by 2 bases; junction bases not matched to a gene: 11. The CDR3 DNA reads TGCGCCAGCAGCCAAGATGGGTCTAGCGGCGAGATCACAGATACGCAGTATTTT. It specifies CASSQDGSSGEITDTQYF.

The CDR3 nucleotides read TGTGCCAGCTCAACGACAAGTTCAGGCACTGAAGCTTTCTTT. This encodes CASSTTSSGTEAFF. This chain links TRBV18 with TRBJ1-1, with no clear D. V lost 5 bases and J 4 bases, leaving 14 bases between the germline ends. CDR3 length: 14 residues. Per the germline V gene, CDR1 is KGHSH and CDR2 is LQKENI. The whole variable domain, filled in from reference TRBV18 and TRBJ1-1, reads NAGVMQNPRHLVRRRGQEARLRCSPMKGHSHVYWYRQLPEEGLKFMVYLQKENIIDESGMPKERFSAEFPKEGPSILRIQQVVRGDSAAYFCASSTTSSGTEAFFGQGTRLTVV.

The chain links TRBV5-6 to TRBJ1-2; possibly TRBD1 for D (6 bases). Trimming pared 0 bases from V and 6 bases from J, leaving 12 bases between. This CDR3 has 14 amino acids. Germline lookup yields CDR1 SGHDT and CDR2 YYEEEE. The CDR3 sequence is CASSLGRGGDGYTF. The CDR3 DNA sequence: TGTGCCAGCAGCTTGGGCAGGGGTGGGGATGGCTACACCTTC.

The J gene is TRBJ2-6, the V gene TRBV5-6; the D gene is possibly TRBD1 (5 bases). The CDR3 has 14 amino acids. Germline loops: CDR1 SGHDT, CDR2 YYEEEE. Trimming shortened V by 3 bases and J by 11 bases, and 15 bases separated the two germline ends. The chain's CDR3 is CASSYDSSAHVLTF. The CDR3 DNA follows: TGTGCCAGCAGCTACGACAGCTCCGCCCACGTCCTGACTTTC. The full variable domain, completed using reference TRBV5-6 and TRBJ2-6, is DAGVTQSPTHLIKTRGQQVTLRCSPKSGHDTVSWYQQALGQGPQFIFQYYEEEERQRGNFPDRFSGHQFPNYSSELNVNALLLGDSALYLCASSYDSSAHVLTFGAGSRLTVL.

The chain joins TRBV25-1 to TRBJ1-1; TRBD1 matches 7 bases. The CDR3 is 13 residues long. The germline V gene encodes CDR1 MGHDK and CDR2 SYGVNS. With 5 bases clipped from V and 10 bases from J, the junction kept 10 bases outside the gene matches. The CDR3 sequence is CASSRGTAAGAFF. The CDR3 coding sequence is TGTGCCAGCAGTAGGGGGACAGCGGCTGGAGCTTTCTTT. Full variable domain (missing parts from reference TRBV25-1 and TRBJ1-1): EADIYQTPRYLVIGTGKKITLECSQTMGHDKMYWYQQDPGMELHLIHYSYGVNSTEKGDLSSESTVSRIRTEHFPLTLESARPSHTSQYLCASSRGTAAGAFFGQGTRLTVV.

J is TRBJ2-3 and V is TRBV2; 8 bases are shared with TRBD1. Looked up from germline, CDR1 is SNHLY and CDR2 is FYNNEI. V gave up 3 bases and J gave up 1 base; unmatched junction bases: 9. The CDR3 length is 17 residues. The CDR3 loop is CASSDDIAGQGTDTQYF. The CDR3 bases are TGTGCCAGCAGTGATGATATCGCGGGACAGGGCACAGATACGCAGTATTTT.

The V call is TRBV6-5, the J call TRBJ1-1; 9 nucleotides match TRBD1. This CDR3 comprises 14 residues. V dropped 6 bases and J dropped 4; count of bases not matched to a gene: 6. Germline V gene sequence: CDR1 MNHEY, CDR2 SVGAGI. The CDR3 loop is CASRHRGLSTEAFF. DNA for the CDR3: TGTGCCAGCAGACACAGGGGGCTGAGCACTGAAGCTTTCTTT.

This clone was recorded only once. The rearrangement uses TRBV3-1 (or the pseudogene TRBV3-2) and TRBJ1-3, with D possibly matching TRBD1 (5 bases). Deletions cut 2 bases from V and 2 bases from J, with 10 bases between. Looked up from germline, CDR1 is LGHDT and CDR2 is YNNKEL (reference sequence). The CDR3 loop spans 15 amino acids. The CDR3 DNA reads TGTGCCAGCAGCCAAAACGCAGGGACTGGAAACACCATATATTTT. Translation gives CASSQNAGTGNTIYF.

Only one count was recorded for this clone. The genes are TRBV24-1 and TRBJ2-1, with 9 bases fitting TRBD1. The germline gives CDR1 KGHDR, CDR2 SFDVKD. CDR3 length: 18 amino acids. V shed 3 bases and J 1 base; nucleotides not matched to a gene: 9. CDR3 sequence (DNA): TGTGCCACCAGTGATCCCACCCCCGGGACAGGGTCCTACAATGAGCAGTTCTTC. Encoded protein: CATSDPTPGTGSYNEQFF.

This sequence joins TRBV5-6 and TRBJ1-5, with D possibly being TRBD1 (5 bases). With 2 bases removed from V and 3 bases from J, the gap between germline ends came to 15 bases. The CDR3 spans 16 residues. Germline V gene data show CDR1 as SGHDT and CDR2 as YYEEEE. This chain's CDR3 is CASSFRSQAYNQPQHF. The CDR3 nucleotides read TGTGCCAGCAGCTTCAGATCACAGGCCTACAATCAGCCCCAGCATTTT.

The chain recombines TRBV18 with TRBJ1-2; 8 nucleotides align to TRBD1. The CDR3 covers 13 residues. CDR1 KGHSH and CDR2 LQKENI come from the germline V gene. With 1 base clipped from V and 6 bases from J, the junction kept 1 base outside the gene matches. The CDR3 is CASSPLTGDGYTF. The CDR3 DNA is TGTGCCAGCTCACCACTGACAGGGGATGGCTACACCTTC.

This clone was recorded only once. The V gene is TRBV6-6, the J gene TRBJ1-2; possibly TRBD1 for D (6 bases). The CDR3 spans 15 residues. Germline lookup yields CDR1 MNHNY and CDR2 SVGAGI (reference sequence). V dropped 6 bases and J dropped 7 bases, with 21 bases sitting between them. CDR3 nucleotide sequence: TGTGCCAGCAGCCGCGGTCGCGGGGGGCAAGGTGGCTACACCTTC. It yields the protein CASSRGRGGQGGYTF.

The rearrangement joins TRBV6-2 or TRBV6-3 to TRBJ1-1, with D unclear. Germline V gene lookup returns CDR1 MNHEY and CDR2 SVGEGT. The CDR3 is 14 residues long. Trimming removed 0 bases from V and 7 bases from J, with 12 bases in between. The CDR3 DNA reads as TGTGCCAGCAGTTACTCTGCAGGAACTAGTGAAGCTTTCTTT. The encoded protein is CASSYSAGTSEAFF.

V and J are TRBV5-1 and TRBJ1-1; TRBD1 is a possible D gene (5 bases). This CDR3 spans 13 amino acids. The ends were cut back, 4 bases at V and 2 bases at J, with 9 bases in the middle. Per germline, CDR1 SGHRS and CDR2 YFSETQ. CDR3 region: CASSKDTNTEAFF. The DNA of the CDR3 is TGCGCCAGCAGCAAGGACACAAACACTGAAGCTTTCTTT.

This chain joins TRBV7-9 and TRBJ1-2, with D hard to call. The V end was cut by 2 bases, the J end by 8 bases, with 12 bases between. Germline CDR1 is SEHNR and CDR2 is FQNEAQ (reference sequence). The CDR3 runs to 13 residues. The CDR3 DNA sequence: TGTGCCAGCAGCTTAAACAGTCCTATGGGCTACACCTTC. Translating it yields CASSLNSPMGYTF.

V and J are TRBV9 and TRBJ2-2; 7 nucleotides agree with TRBD1. V shed 4 bases, J shed 4 bases, and the junction held 7 bases outside the gene matches. This CDR3 has 15 residues. Germline-derived CDR1 and CDR2 are SGDLS and YYNGEE. Here the CDR3 DNA reads TGTGCCAGCAGCTCCAGACAGGGACCCACCGGGGAGCTGTTTTTT. Translated, it gives CASSSRQGPTGELFF.

The V gene is TRBV2, the J gene TRBJ2-7; 8 bases are shared with TRBD1. Germline V CDR1 and CDR2: SNHLY, FYNNEI. The V and J ends lost 4 bases and 2 bases, in that order; junction bases with no gene match: 7. The CDR3 runs 15 residues. The DNA for the CDR3 is TGTGCCAGCAGTGCGACGGACAGGGCCCCCTACGAGCAGTACTTC. Translation: CASSATDRAPYEQYF.

The gene calls are TRBV27 and TRBJ2-3; 8 positions match TRBD2. The CDR3 length is 17 residues. Germline V CDR1 and CDR2: MNHEY, SMNVEV (reference sequence). V was clipped by 2 bases and J by 8 bases; unmatched bases: 15. CDR3 sequence (DNA): TGTGCCAGCAGTTTACTGTTTCCGGGACTAGAGGAAGGTACGCAGTATTTT. Protein: CASSLLFPGLEEGTQYF.

The chain couples TRBV6-5 to TRBJ1-3, with 7 bases identical to TRBD1. In germline, CDR1 is MNHEY, CDR2 SVGAGI. J was trimmed by 0 bases and V by 5 bases; bases with no gene match: 4. CDR3 length equals 15 residues. CDR3 DNA: TGTGCCAGCAGTCACAGGGGAAGCTCTGGAAACACCATATATTTT. Amino acids: CASSHRGSSGNTIYF.

V usage is TRBV20-1 and J usage is TRBJ1-2, with D possibly TRBD1 on 5 matching bases. Germline CDR1 reads DFQATT; CDR2 reads SNEGSKA (reference sequence). The CDR3 totals 11 residues. Trimming removed 6 bases at V and 8 bases at J, with 13 bases between. The CDR3 reads CSARRGKGYTF. CDR3 nucleotide sequence: TGCAGTGCCAGGAGGGGAAAAGGCTACACCTTC.

The chain combines TRBV24-1 with TRBJ2-1; 9 nucleotides align to TRBD1. This CDR3 spans 16 amino acids. V dropped 1 base and J dropped 2; count of bases not matched to a gene: 2. From germline, CDR1 is KGHDR and CDR2 SFDVKD. In DNA, the CDR3 is TGTGCCACCAGTGATTTCGGGACAGGGCCCTACAATGAGCAGTTCTTC. Translation: CATSDFGTGPYNEQFF.

This clone was counted many times. The CDR3 nucleotides are TGTGCCAGTAGTAACAGGGTGAACACCGGGGAGCTGTTTTTT. This sequence encodes CASSNRVNTGELFF. The chain recombines TRBV19 with TRBJ2-2; TRBD1 is a possible D gene (6 bases). Trimming pared 4 bases from V and 1 base from J, leaving 7 bases between. Germline lookup yields CDR1 LNHDA and CDR2 SQIVND (reference sequence). The CDR3 contains 14 residues.